These T cell receptor beta chains were read from a single sample in a study of early T cells in non-severe SARS-CoV-2 infection. TCRdb re-called the 5' RACE reads through MiXCR, storing one row per CDR3 protein. The sample lists about 80,000 distinct CDR3 sequences, 9.5% to 13% occurring once. The source material was whole blood. All receptors derive from an adult who was a healthcare worker with PCR-confirmed SARS-CoV-2 infection or an uninfected control (not recorded which). CDR3s include the opening cysteine and the closing phenylalanine or tryptophan. The order of the fields is V gene, J gene, CDR3 protein.

v_gene: TRBV28; j_gene: TRBJ2-4; CDR3aa: CATGLLGNIQYF
v_gene: TRBV29-1; j_gene: TRBJ2-3; CDR3aa: CSETTYTDTQYF
v_gene: TRBV20-1; j_gene: TRBJ2-7; CDR3aa: CSASGSGASYEQYF
v_gene: TRBV5-1; j_gene: TRBJ2-7; CDR3aa: CASSLNVEQYF
v_gene: TRBV7-8; j_gene: TRBJ2-2; CDR3aa: CASSPSGLAGASNTGELFF
v_gene: TRBV5-5; j_gene: TRBJ2-7; CDR3aa: CASSFREGSEQYF
v_gene: TRBV10-3; j_gene: TRBJ1-1; CDR3aa: CAIRGSRTNTEAFF
v_gene: TRBV5-4; j_gene: TRBJ1-1; CDR3aa: CASSLSFTASMNTEAFF
v_gene: TRBV24-1; j_gene: TRBJ1-1; CDR3aa: CATSGGTEKAFF
v_gene: TRBV6-5; j_gene: TRBJ2-1; CDR3aa: CASRLTPGAGAYNEQFF
v_gene: TRBV20-1; j_gene: TRBJ2-7; CDR3aa: CSARELGQAGTYEQYF
v_gene: TRBV6-6; j_gene: TRBJ2-7; CDR3aa: CASSATGYEQYF
v_gene: TRBV25-1; j_gene: TRBJ2-7; CDR3aa: CASSESLPGLAAESSYEQYF
v_gene: TRBV6-1; j_gene: TRBJ1-1; CDR3aa: CASSDSDLPMNTEAFF
v_gene: TRBV29-1; j_gene: TRBJ1-1; CDR3aa: CSAPGAFF
v_gene: TRBV25-1; j_gene: TRBJ2-7; CDR3aa: CASSEEGLPTNEQYF
v_gene: TRBV7-8; j_gene: TRBJ2-4; CDR3aa: CASSLDLGLAKNIQYF